These 12 T cell receptor beta chains originate from one sample sequenced in a study of neoadjuvant nivolumab and ipilimumab in lung cancer. Here immunoSEQ multiplex PCR was the method, and the copy in TCRdb shows in-frame clones only, minus some. The sample consists of several thousand clones, 80% to 90% of them appearing once. Sample: normal lung tissue adjacent to the tumor, taken after neoadjuvant nivolumab, alone or with ipilimumab, at or shortly before surgery. The receptors here all came from an adult with non-small cell lung cancer. Some clones in this sample may be carry-over from other donors' samples.

The CDR3 reads CASSEALELSEPYEQYF. The CDR3 nucleotides are TGTGCCAGCAGTGAAGCGCTGGAGCTCTCGGAGCCCTACGAGCAGTACTTC. The rearrangement links TRBV2 to TRBJ2-7; D gene uncertain. CDR1 and CDR2 (germline): SNHLY, FYNNEI. This CDR3 is built from 17 residues. Trimming shortened V by 0 bases and J by 2 bases, and 17 bases separated the two germline ends.

This clone appeared once. The chain joins TRBV11-2 to TRBJ2-7, with TRBD1 as a possible D gene (6 bases). From germline, CDR1 is SGHAT and CDR2 FQNNGV. The CDR3 has 15 residues. Trimming took off 8 bases at V and 7 bases at J, with 24 bases between the two ends. The CDR3 region is CASELGLTGGVEQYF. The CDR3 coding sequence is TGTGCCAGCGAACTGGGGCTGACAGGTGGGGTAGAGCAGTACTTC.

CDR3 amino acids: CASSSGVSGNTEAFF. In DNA form, the CDR3 reads TGTGCCAGCAGCTCAGGGGTGTCTGGGAACACTGAAGCTTTCTTT. The J gene is TRBJ1-1, the V gene TRBV5-8; D perhaps matches TRBD1 (6 bases). V lost 3 bases to trimming and J lost 1 base, with 13 bases between them. Germline assignment: CDR1 SGHTS and CDR2 YDEGEE. The CDR3 has 15 residues.

The chain joins TRBV7-3 to TRBJ1-6; no clear D. Germline CDR1 is SGHTA and CDR2 is FQGTGA. Trimming removed 5 bases at V and 9 bases at J, with 11 bases between. The CDR3 has 13 residues. Written as DNA, the CDR3 is TGTGCCAGCAGCCCGGGGTTTGGTTCACCCCTCCACTTT. The encoded protein is CASSPGFGSPLHF.

The chain combines TRBV7-2 with TRBJ1-5; 7 bases align to TRBD1. The CDR3 totals 13 residues. The germline CDR1 and CDR2 sequences are SGHTA and FQGNSA. The ends lost 6 bases at V and 3 bases at J; junction bases unmatched: 2. CDR3 DNA sequence: TGTGCCAGCAGGGGACAGATCAATCAGCCCCAGCATTTT. As protein: CASRGQINQPQHF. The complete variable domain, with remaining parts taken from reference TRBV7-2 and TRBJ1-5, reads GAGVSQSPSNKVTEKGKDVELRCDPISGHTALYWYRQSLGQGLEFLIYFQGNSAPDKSGLPSDRFSAERTGGSVSTLTIQRTQQEDSAVYLCASRGQINQPQHFGDGTRLSIL.

The CDR3 coding sequence is TGTGCCAGCAGCTCTTGGACAGGGGGCGATTCCTACAATGAGCAGTTCTTC. Translation gives CASSSWTGGDSYNEQFF. V and J are TRBV11-1 and TRBJ2-1, with 11 bases fitting TRBD1. Germline V lookup: CDR1 SGHAT, CDR2 FQDESV (reference sequence). This CDR3 spans 17 amino acids. The ends lost 4 bases at V and 1 base at J; junction bases unmatched: 6.

The chain has TRBV19 and TRBJ1-1; D unresolved. Trimming pared 8 bases from V and 2 bases from J, leaving 12 bases between. Germline loops: CDR1 LNHDA, CDR2 SQIVND (reference sequence). The CDR3 is 13 amino acids. This CDR3 reads CASRYTRNTEAFF. Written as DNA, the CDR3 is TGTGCCAGTCGGTACACCCGAAACACTGAAGCTTTCTTT.

V and J are TRBV6-1 and TRBJ2-2; D possibly corresponds to TRBD2 (6 bases). The CDR3 has 14 amino acids. CDR1 is MNHNS, CDR2 SASEGT, per germline. Trimming stripped 11 bases from V and 1 base from J, with 14 bases between. For the CDR3, the DNA is TGTGCCTGCGCGGAGGGGCTGAACACCGGGGAGCTGTTTTTT. This gives the protein CACAEGLNTGELFF.

The V and J genes are TRBV6-1 and TRBJ1-1; D perhaps matches TRBD1 (6 bases). The germline V gene encodes CDR1 MNHNS and CDR2 SASEGT. V lost 2 bases to trimming and J lost 3 bases, with 16 bases between them. This CDR3 comprises 16 residues. CDR3 in DNA: TGTGCCAGCAGTGAACTGAGGGGCTACAGGGACACTGAAGCTTTCTTT. This translates into CASSELRGYRDTEAFF.

CDR3 sequence: CASSLAGRTYYGYTF. CDR3 in DNA: TGTGCCAGCAGCCTGGCCGGGAGGACGTACTATGGCTACACCTTC. The chain links TRBV5-5 to TRBJ1-2; D unclear. The CDR3 length is 15 residues. Germline CDR1 SGHKS, CDR2 YYEKEE (reference sequence). Trimming shortened V by 4 bases and J by 3 bases, and 16 bases separated the two germline ends.

This clone was seen more than once but under ten times. V is TRBV30 and J is TRBJ2-2, with D perhaps being TRBD1 or TRBD2 (6 bases each). Trimming took 8 bases from V and 3 from J, leaving 16 bases between them. The CDR3 extends over 14 amino acids. The germline V gene encodes CDR1 GTSNPN and CDR2 SVGIG (reference sequence). CDR3 loop: CARPAEGDTGELFF. For the CDR3, the DNA is TGTGCCCGGCCAGCGGAGGGGGACACCGGGGAGCTGTTTTTT.

The CDR3 region is CASSLGRGDPTTDTQYF. CDR3 coding DNA: TGTGCCAGCAGCTTAGGGCGGGGGGACCCTACCACAGATACGCAGTATTTT. The rearrangement joins TRBV7-9 to TRBJ2-3; 8 bases agree with TRBD2. CDR3 length: 17 amino acids. The V gene's germline CDR1 is SEHNR and CDR2 FQNEAQ (reference sequence). Germline trimming cut 1 base from V and 2 bases from J; bases unmatched to any gene: 8.